This T cell receptor (beta chain) was profiled in a study of blood T cell repertoires in COVID-19. Background on the study: Sample material is recorded as cDNA or gDNA derived from T cells, B-cell-depleted T cells, or PBMCs.

The study assigned cohorts using participant-reported clinical history. The CDR3 has 16 amino acids. Per germline, CDR1 KGHDR and CDR2 SFDVKD. V was pared by 4 bases and J by 2 bases, with 14 bases between. The authors' processing: For nucleated cells, counts were estimated from reference gene primer amplification. Data came from immunoSEQ multiplex PCR; TCRdb stores just in-frame clones and leaves some out. From that table come the V and J calls and clone size; the DNA was used to work out D and trimming. The data show 200,000 to 250,000 clones, roughly four fifths seen once. This clone was seen a single time.

This TCR was recovered from a man in his forties who had recovered from COVID-19. Input material: PBMCs or T cells enriched from blood (not recorded which). The chain joins TRBV24-1 to TRBJ2-4, with D perhaps matching TRBD1 (5 bases). The CDR3 is CATSEGRDGTKNIQYF. The CDR3 coding sequence is TGTGCCACCAGTGAGGGCAGGGATGGAACCAAAAACATTCAGTACTTC.